What follows is one T cell receptor beta chain and its context. The data belong to a study of blood T cell repertoires in COVID-19. The CDR3 consists of 14 residues. The germline V and J ends were trimmed by 2 bases and 3 bases, with 9 bases remaining between them. Looked up from germline, CDR1 is LNHDA and CDR2 is SQIVND (reference sequence). The repertoire was sequenced with immunoSEQ multiplex PCR; TCRdb's copy has only in-frame clones and lacks some. The profile shows 230,000 or so clones, roughly 82% of them singletons. This rearrangement joins TRBV19 to TRBJ2-3; D might be TRBD1 (6 bases). This TCR was sampled from a man aged 40-49 years who had recovered from COVID-19. The sequencing input was peripheral blood. The CDR3, as DNA: TGTGCCAGTAGTATAAACAGGGCGACAGATACGCAGTATTTT. This codes for CASSINRATDTQYF.